The clone carrying this T cell receptor beta chain was recorded once. Its cognate antigen is unknown. The data originate from a study of T cell responses to AZD1222 COVID-19 vaccine. Study information: Both about-4-week and about-12-week second-dose recipients were combined.

Study-level results: Per reports, nearly half of all spike-specific TCRs target regions that are unmutated in variants. Among vaccine-associated CD4 TCRs, coverage spanned spike, with dominance at 160-218 and 743-854.

The data were produced by immunoSEQ multiplex PCR, yet TCRdb's version contains in-frame clones alone and is incomplete. Found here are around 170,000 clones, approximately 91% of them singletons; the top ten hold roughly 0.99%. This receptor was identified in an adult in good health. Sequences were derived from peripheral blood, sampled on day 0 of AZD1222 vaccination.

CDR3 in amino acids: CASSVGTLSPLHF. In nucleotides, the CDR3 is TGTGCCAGCAGCGTAGGGACTCTCTCACCCCTCCACTTT. This chain joins TRBV9 and TRBJ1-6, with unresolved D. V was trimmed by 0 bases and J by 10 bases, leaving 8 bases between them. CDR1 and CDR2 (germline): SGDLS, YYNGEE. The CDR3 covers 13 residues.